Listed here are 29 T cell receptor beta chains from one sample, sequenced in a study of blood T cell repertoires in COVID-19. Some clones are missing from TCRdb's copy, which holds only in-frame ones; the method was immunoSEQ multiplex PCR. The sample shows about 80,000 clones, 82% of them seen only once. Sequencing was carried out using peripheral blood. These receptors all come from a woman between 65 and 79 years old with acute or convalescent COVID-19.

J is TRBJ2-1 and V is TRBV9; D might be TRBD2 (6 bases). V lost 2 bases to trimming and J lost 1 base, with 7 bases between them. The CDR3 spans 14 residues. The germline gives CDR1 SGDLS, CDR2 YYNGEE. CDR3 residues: CASSVSGSYNEQFF. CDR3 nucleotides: TGTGCCAGCAGCGTGAGCGGGTCCTACAATGAGCAGTTCTTC.

The DNA for the CDR3 is TGTGCCAGCAGTGAAAGGGGACAGGGGGCTTACGAGCAGTACTTC. This gives the protein CASSERGQGAYEQYF. The V and J genes are TRBV2 and TRBJ2-7, with 12 bases aligning to TRBD1. The CDR3 extends over 15 amino acids. From germline, CDR1 is SNHLY and CDR2 FYNNEI. The junction had 3 bases not matched to a gene; V was cut back by 2 bases and J by 4 bases.

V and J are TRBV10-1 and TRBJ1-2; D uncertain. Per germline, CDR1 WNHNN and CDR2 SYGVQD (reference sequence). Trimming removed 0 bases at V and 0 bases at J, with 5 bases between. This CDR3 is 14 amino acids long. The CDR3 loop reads CASSESASNYGYTF. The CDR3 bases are TGCGCCAGCAGTGAGTCAGCCTCTAACTATGGCTACACCTTC.

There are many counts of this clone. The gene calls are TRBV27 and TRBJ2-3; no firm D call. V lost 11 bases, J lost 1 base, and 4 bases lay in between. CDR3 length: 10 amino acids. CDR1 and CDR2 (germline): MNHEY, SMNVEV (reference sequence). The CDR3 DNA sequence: TGTGCCTCAGGCACAGATACGCAGTATTTT. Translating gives CASGTDTQYF.

CDR3 amino acids: CASSQAGYSGYTF. The CDR3 DNA is TGTGCCAGTAGCCAGGCGGGGTATAGCGGCTACACCTTC. The gene calls are TRBV19 and TRBJ1-2, with D unresolved. This CDR3 region has 13 residues. Deletions cut 6 bases from V and 8 bases from J, with 16 bases between. The germline V gene encodes CDR1 LNHDA and CDR2 SQIVND (reference sequence). The full variable domain, rest sourced from reference TRBV19 and TRBJ1-2, is DGGITQSPKYLFRKEGQNVTLSCEQNLNHDAMYWYRQDPGQGLRLIYYSQIVNDFQKGDIAEGYSVSREKKESFPLTVTSAQKNPTAFYLCASSQAGYSGYTFGSGTRLTVV.

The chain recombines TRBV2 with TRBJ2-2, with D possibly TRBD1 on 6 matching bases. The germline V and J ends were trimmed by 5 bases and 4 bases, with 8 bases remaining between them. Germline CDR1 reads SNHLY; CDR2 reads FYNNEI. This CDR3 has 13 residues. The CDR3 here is CASSRQVTGELFF. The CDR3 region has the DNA TGTGCCAGCAGTCGACAGGTCACCGGGGAGCTGTTTTTT.

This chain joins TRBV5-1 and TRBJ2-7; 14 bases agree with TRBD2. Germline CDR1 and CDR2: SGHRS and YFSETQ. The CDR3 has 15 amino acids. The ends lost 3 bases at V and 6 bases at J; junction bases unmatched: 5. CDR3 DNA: TGCGCCAGCAGCTGGGGACTAGCGGGAGAGGGCGAGCAGTACTTC. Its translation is CASSWGLAGEGEQYF.

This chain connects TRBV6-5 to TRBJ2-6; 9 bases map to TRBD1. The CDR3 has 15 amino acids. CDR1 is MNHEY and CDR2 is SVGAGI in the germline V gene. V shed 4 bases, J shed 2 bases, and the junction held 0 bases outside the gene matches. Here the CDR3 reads CASSWDRAGANVLTF. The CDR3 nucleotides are TGTGCCAGCAGTTGGGACAGGGCTGGGGCCAACGTCCTGACTTTC.

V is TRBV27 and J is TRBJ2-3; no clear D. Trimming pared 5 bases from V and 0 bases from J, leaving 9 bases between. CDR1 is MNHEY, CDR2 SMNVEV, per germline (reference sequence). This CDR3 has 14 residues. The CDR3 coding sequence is TGTGCCAGCAGTACCTGGCCGAGCACAGATACGCAGTATTTT. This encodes CASSTWPSTDTQYF.

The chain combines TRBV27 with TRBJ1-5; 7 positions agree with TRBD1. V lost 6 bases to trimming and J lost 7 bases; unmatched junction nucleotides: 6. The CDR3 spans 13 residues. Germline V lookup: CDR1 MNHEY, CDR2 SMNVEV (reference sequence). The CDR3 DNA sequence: TGTGCCAGCAGACGGACAGGTGGGCAGCCCCAGCATTTT. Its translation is CASRRTGGQPQHF.

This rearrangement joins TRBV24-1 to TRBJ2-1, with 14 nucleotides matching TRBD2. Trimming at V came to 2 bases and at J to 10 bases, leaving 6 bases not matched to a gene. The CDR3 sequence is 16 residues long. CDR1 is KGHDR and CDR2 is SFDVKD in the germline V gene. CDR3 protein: CATSDSGLAGVREQFF. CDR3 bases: TGTGCCACCAGTGATTCGGGACTAGCGGGAGTAAGAGAGCAGTTCTTC.

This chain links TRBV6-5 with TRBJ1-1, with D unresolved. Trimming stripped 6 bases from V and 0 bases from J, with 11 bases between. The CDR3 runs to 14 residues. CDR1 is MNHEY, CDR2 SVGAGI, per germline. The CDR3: CASSPHKLNTEAFF. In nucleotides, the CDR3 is TGTGCCAGCAGCCCACATAAACTGAACACTGAAGCTTTCTTT.

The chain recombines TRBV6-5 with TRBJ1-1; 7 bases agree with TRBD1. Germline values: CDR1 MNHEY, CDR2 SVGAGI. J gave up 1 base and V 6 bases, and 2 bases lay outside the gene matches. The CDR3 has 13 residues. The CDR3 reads CASRDRQNTEAFF. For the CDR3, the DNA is TGTGCCAGCAGGGACAGGCAGAACACTGAAGCTTTCTTT.

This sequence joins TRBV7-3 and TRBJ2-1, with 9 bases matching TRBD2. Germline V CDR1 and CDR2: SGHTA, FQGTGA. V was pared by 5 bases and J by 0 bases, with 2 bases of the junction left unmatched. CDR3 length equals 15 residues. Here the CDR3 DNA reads TGTGCCAGCAGCAATAGCGGGAGCTCCTACAATGAGCAGTTCTTC. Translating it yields CASSNSGSSYNEQFF.

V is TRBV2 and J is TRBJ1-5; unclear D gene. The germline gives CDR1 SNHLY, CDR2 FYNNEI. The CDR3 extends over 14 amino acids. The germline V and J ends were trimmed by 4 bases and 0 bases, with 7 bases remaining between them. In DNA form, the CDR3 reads TGTGCCAGCAGTGGAGCTTATAGCAATCAGCCCCAGCATTTT. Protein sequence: CASSGAYSNQPQHF.

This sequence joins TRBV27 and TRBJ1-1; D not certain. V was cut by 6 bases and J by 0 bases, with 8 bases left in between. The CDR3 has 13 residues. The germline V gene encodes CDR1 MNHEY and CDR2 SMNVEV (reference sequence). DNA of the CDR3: TGTGCCAGCAGGCGCCAACTGAACACTGAAGCTTTCTTT. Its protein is CASRRQLNTEAFF.

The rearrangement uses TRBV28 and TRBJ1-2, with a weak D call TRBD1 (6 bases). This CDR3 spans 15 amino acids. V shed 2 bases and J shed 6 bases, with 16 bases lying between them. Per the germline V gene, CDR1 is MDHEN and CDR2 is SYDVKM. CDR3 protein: CASSLGQTNWHGYTF. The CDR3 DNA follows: TGTGCCAGCAGTTTAGGACAGACTAATTGGCATGGCTACACCTTC.

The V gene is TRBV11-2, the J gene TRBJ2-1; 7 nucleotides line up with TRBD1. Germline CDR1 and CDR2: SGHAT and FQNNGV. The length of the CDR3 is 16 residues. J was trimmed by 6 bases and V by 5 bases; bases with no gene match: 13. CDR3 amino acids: CASSAAAGTASNEQFF. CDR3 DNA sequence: TGTGCCAGCAGCGCAGCCGCCGGGACAGCCTCCAATGAGCAGTTCTTC.

DNA for the CDR3: TGTGCCAGCAGCTTAGTAGGGGGACCCATTACCAATGAGCAGTTCTTC. This sequence encodes CASSLVGGPITNEQFF. The chain is built from TRBV11-2 and TRBJ2-1; D is perhaps TRBD1 (6 bases). The CDR3 is 16 amino acids. Germline V gene data show CDR1 as SGHAT and CDR2 as FQNNGV. Trimming left V 1 base short and J 6 bases short, with 16 bases between.

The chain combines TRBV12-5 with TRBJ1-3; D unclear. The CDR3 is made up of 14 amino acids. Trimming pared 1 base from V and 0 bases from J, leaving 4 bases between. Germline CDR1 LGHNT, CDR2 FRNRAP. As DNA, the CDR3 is TGTGCTAGTGGTTTGGAGAGCTCTGGAAACACCATATATTTT. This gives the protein CASGLESSGNTIYF.

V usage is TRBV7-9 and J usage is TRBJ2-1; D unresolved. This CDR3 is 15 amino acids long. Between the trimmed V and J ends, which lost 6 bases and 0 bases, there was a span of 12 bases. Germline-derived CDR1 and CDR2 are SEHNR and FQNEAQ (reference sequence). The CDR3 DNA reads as TGTGCCAGCAGTTGTGAGACTTGCTCCTACAATGAGCAGTTCTTC. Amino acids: CASSCETCSYNEQFF. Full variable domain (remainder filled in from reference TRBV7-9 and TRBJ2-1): DTGVSQNPRHKITKRGQNVTFRCDPISEHNRLYWYRQTLGQGPEFLTYFQNEAQLEKSRLLSDRFSAERPKGSFSTLEIQRTEQGDSAMYLCASSCETCSYNEQFFGPGTRLTVL.

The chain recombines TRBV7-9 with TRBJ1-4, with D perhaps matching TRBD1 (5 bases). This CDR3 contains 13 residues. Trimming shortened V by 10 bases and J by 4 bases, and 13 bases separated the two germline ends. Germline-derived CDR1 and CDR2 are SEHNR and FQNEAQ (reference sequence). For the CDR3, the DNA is TGTGCCACTGGGGCCAGCTATAATGAAAAACTGTTTTTT. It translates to CATGASYNEKLFF.

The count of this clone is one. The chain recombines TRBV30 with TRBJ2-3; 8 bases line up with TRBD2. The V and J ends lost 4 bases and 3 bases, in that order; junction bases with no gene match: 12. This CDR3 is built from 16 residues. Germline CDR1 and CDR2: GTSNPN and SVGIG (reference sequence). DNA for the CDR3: TGTGCCTGGACCCGCCCCGGCGGGAGGTTTACAGATACGCAGTATTTT. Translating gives CAWTRPGGRFTDTQYF.

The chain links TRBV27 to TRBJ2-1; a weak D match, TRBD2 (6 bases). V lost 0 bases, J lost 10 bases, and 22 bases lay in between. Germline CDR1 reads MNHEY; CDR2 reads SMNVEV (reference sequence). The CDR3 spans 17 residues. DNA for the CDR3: TGTGCCAGCAGTTTATCCTTTGAAAGGGGACTTTTCGGGGAGCAGTTCTTC. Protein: CASSLSFERGLFGEQFF.

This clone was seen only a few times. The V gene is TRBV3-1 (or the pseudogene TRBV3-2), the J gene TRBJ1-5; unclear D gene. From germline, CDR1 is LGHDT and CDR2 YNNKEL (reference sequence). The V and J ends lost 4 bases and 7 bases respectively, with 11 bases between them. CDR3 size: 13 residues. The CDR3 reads CASSLSPRQPQHF. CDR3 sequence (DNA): TGTGCCAGCAGCCTGAGCCCCAGGCAGCCCCAGCATTTT.

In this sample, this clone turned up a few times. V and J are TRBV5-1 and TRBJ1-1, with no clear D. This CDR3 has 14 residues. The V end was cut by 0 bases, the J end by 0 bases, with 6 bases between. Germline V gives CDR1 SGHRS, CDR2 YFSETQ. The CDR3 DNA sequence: TGCGCCAGCAGCTTGGCAGTCATGAACACTGAAGCTTTCTTT. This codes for CASSLAVMNTEAFF. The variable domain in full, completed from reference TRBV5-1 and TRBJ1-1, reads KAGVTQTPRYLIKTRGQQVTLSCSPISGHRSVSWYQQTPGQGLQFLFEYFSETQRNKGNFPGRFSGRQFSNSRSEMNVSTLELGDSALYLCASSLAVMNTEAFFGQGTRLTVV.

CDR3 sequence: CASQGWAGQYF. The CDR3 nucleotides are TGTGCCAGCCAAGGCTGGGCCGGACAGTACTTC. J is TRBJ2-7 and V is TRBV19, with D hard to call. The CDR3 sequence is 11 residues long. V was trimmed by 9 bases and J by 10 bases, leaving 16 bases between them. In germline, CDR1 is LNHDA, CDR2 SQIVND (reference sequence).

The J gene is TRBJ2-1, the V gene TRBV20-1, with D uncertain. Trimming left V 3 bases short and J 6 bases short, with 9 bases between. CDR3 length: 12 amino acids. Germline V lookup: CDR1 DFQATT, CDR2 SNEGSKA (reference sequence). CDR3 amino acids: CSASLLTNEQFF. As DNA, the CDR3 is TGCAGTGCTAGTCTGCTAACCAATGAGCAGTTCTTC.

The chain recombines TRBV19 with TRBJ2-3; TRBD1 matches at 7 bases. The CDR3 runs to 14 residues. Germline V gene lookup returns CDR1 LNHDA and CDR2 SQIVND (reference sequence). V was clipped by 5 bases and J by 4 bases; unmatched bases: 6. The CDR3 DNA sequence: TGTGCCAGTAGTCTTCGGGACAGCTCAGATACGCAGTATTTT. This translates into CASSLRDSSDTQYF.